The 9 T cell receptor beta chains presented below share a single source sample, sequenced in a study of regulatory T cells in long-lasting Graves disease. Time point specified: newly diagnosed GD, antithyroid drugs for less than 3 months. Construction of the TCR library relied on RNA isolated from PBMCs. HTBI primers from iRepertoire and Arm-PCR of CDR3 regions yielded the TCR beta libraries. MiXCR, applied by TCRdb to the multiplex PCR reads, yields one record per CDR3 protein. The sample lists 300,000 to 450,000 distinct CDR3 sequences; roughly a sixth were seen once. Sequencing was performed on peripheral blood mononuclear cells (PBMCs), taken at new diagnosis, from a patient treated with antithyroid drugs. These TCRs come from a female donor with Graves disease.

The table lists this clonotype with many counts. The chain recombines TRBV6-2 or TRBV6-3 with TRBJ1-2; TRBD1 aligns across 9 bases. V lost 2 bases, J lost 4 bases, and 8 bases stayed unmatched. Looked up from germline, CDR1 is MNHEY and CDR2 is SVGEGT. The CDR3 is 16 residues long. The CDR3 loop is CASSYGTGFSAYGYTF. CDR3 nucleotides: TGTGCCAGCAGTTACGGGACAGGGTTTTCGGCCTATGGCTACACCTTC.

This clonotype has ten or more counts. The rearrangement joins TRBV4-2 to TRBJ2-7, with a possible D match to TRBD2 (5 bases). The CDR3 sequence is 15 residues long. Germline values: CDR1 LGHNA, CDR2 YNFKEQ. Trimming removed 3 bases from V and 2 bases from J, with 14 bases in between. The CDR3, as DNA: TGTGCCAGCAGCCATTCCGCCGGGAACACCTACGAGCAGTACTTC. Amino acid sequence: CASSHSAGNTYEQYF.

In this sample, this clonotype turned up many times. CDR3 DNA: TGTGCCAGCAGCCCAGCGCGGACCTCTGGGGCCAACGTCCTGACTTTC. As protein: CASSPARTSGANVLTF. The rearrangement joins TRBV3-1 to TRBJ2-6; D unresolved. Germline V gene data show CDR1 as LGHDT and CDR2 as YNNKEL (reference sequence). Between the trimmed V and J ends, which lost 4 bases and 0 bases, there was a span of 10 bases. The CDR3 loop spans 16 amino acids.

This clonotype was counted a single time. The V and J genes are TRBV11-2 and TRBJ2-1, with 8 bases that match TRBD2. Germline-derived CDR1 and CDR2 are SGHAT and FQNNGV. The junction had 8 bases not matched to a gene; V was cut back by 4 bases and J by 6 bases. The CDR3 is 15 amino acids. The CDR3 sequence: CASSSSGTSVNEQFF. The CDR3 nucleotides are TGTGCCAGCAGCTCCTCCGGGACTAGTGTCAATGAGCAGTTCTTC. Drawing the rest from reference TRBV11-2 and TRBJ2-1, the complete variable domain is EAGVAQSPRYKIIEKRQSVAFWCNPISGHATLYWYQQILGQGPKLLIQFQNNGVVDDSQLPKDRFSAERLKGVDSTLKIQPAKLEDSAVYLCASSSSGTSVNEQFFGPGTRLTVL.

This clonotype was seen many times. The rearrangement uses TRBV5-1 and TRBJ1-1; TRBD1 matches at 10 bases. CDR3 length equals 14 residues. The ends lost 0 bases at V and 7 bases at J; junction bases unmatched: 3. Germline lookup yields CDR1 SGHRS and CDR2 YFSETQ. The chain's CDR3 is CASSLATGGGEAFF. For the CDR3, the DNA is TGCGCCAGCAGCTTGGCGACAGGGGGCGGTGAAGCTTTCTTT.

This clonotype was seen many times. The rearrangement uses TRBV2 and TRBJ2-3; TRBD1 matches at 8 bases. V dropped 8 bases and J dropped 1; count of bases not matched to a gene: 8. This CDR3 contains 15 residues. Germline CDR1 SNHLY, CDR2 FYNNEI. The CDR3: CASVRRGQGTDTQYF. CDR3 DNA: TGTGCCAGCGTCCGTCGGGGACAGGGCACAGATACGCAGTATTTT.

This clonotype showed up many times. The gene calls are TRBV20-1 and TRBJ1-2; tentatively, D is TRBD1 (6 bases). V gave up 6 bases and J gave up 6 bases, with 14 bases separating them. The CDR3 sequence is 12 residues long. CDR1 is DFQATT and CDR2 is SNEGSKA in the germline V gene (reference sequence). CDR3 bases: TGCAGTGCCGAGCGGGGGCCCGATGGCTACACCTTC. Translating it yields CSAERGPDGYTF.

A few counts support this clonotype. The chain recombines TRBV30 with TRBJ1-2; 8 nucleotides line up with TRBD1. V trimming: 5 bases; J trimming: 5 bases; junction bases outside the gene matches: 16. The CDR3 is made up of 16 amino acids. Germline V lookup: CDR1 GTSNPN, CDR2 SVGIG (reference sequence). For the CDR3, the DNA is TGTGCCTGGTTTAGGAGGAATGCCCGGACAGGGTATGGCTACACCTTC. This encodes CAWFRRNARTGYGYTF.

The J gene is TRBJ2-3, the V gene TRBV7-9; 10 nucleotides agree with TRBD2. Losses at the gene ends were 6 bases for V and 2 bases for J; bases not matched to a gene: 8. The CDR3 totals 16 residues. Germline lookup yields CDR1 SEHNR and CDR2 FQNEAQ (reference sequence). This chain's CDR3 is CASSSSGSESTDTQYF. The CDR3 DNA sequence: TGTGCCAGCAGTTCTAGCGGGAGTGAATCCACAGATACGCAGTATTTT.